Listed here is a single T cell receptor beta chain. Its antigen is undetermined. These data belong to a study of T cell responses to AZD1222 COVID-19 vaccine. Study-wide results and caveats: Distributed over spike, vaccine-associated CD4 TCRs predominated at 160-218 and 743-854.

The method was immunoSEQ multiplex PCR; TCRdb's version includes in-frame clones alone and lacks a portion of them. The data show roughly 150,000 clones, roughly 88% seen once. Germline V gene lookup returns CDR1 MNHEY and CDR2 SVGAGI. There are 15 residues in the CDR3. Trimming took 2 bases from V and 8 from J; bases not matched to a gene: 10. Whether given at about 4 or about 12 weeks, second doses were pooled. The sample in question was peripheral blood, obtained 28 days after the second AZD1222 dose. The clonotype comes from an adult who received the AZD1222 COVID-19 vaccine. The chain joins TRBV6-5 to TRBJ1-2; TRBD1 matches 8 bases. DNA of the CDR3: TGTGCCAGCAGTTACGACAGGGGAGGATTTACGGGCTACACCTTC. This sequence encodes CASSYDRGGFTGYTF.